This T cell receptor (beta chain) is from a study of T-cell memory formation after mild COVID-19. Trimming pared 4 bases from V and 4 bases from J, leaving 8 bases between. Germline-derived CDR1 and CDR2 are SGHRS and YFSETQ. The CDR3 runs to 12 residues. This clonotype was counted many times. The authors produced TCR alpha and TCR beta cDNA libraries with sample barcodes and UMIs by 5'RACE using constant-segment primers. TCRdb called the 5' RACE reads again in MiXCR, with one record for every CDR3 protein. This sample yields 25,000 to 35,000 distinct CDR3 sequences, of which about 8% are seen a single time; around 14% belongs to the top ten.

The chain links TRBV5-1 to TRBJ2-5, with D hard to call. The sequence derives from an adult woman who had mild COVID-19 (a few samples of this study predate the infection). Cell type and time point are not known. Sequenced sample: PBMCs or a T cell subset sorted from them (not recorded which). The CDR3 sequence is CASSLGIETQYF. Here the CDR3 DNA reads TGCGCCAGCAGCCTAGGGATAGAGACCCAGTACTTC.